Shown below are 14 T cell receptor beta chains from a single sample sequenced in a study of T-cell memory formation after mild COVID-19. TCRdb called the 5' RACE reads again in MiXCR, with one record for every CDR3 protein. The profile shows 300,000 to 350,000 distinct CDR3 sequences, roughly an eighth of them singletons. Sequencing was carried out using PBMCs or a T cell subset sorted from them (not recorded which). The receptors derive from a man aged 18-30 years who had mild COVID-19 (a few samples of this study predate the infection). Cell type and time point are not known.

This clonotype appeared a few times. The chain carries TRBV28 and TRBJ2-1; 7 bases match TRBD1. Trimming removed 10 bases from V and 14 bases from J; junction bases left unmatched: 11. CDR3 size: 11 residues. Looked up from germline, CDR1 is MDHEN and CDR2 is SYDVKM. The CDR3 spells CATQRQGVEFF. The CDR3 bases are TGTGCCACCCAACGACAGGGAGTAGAGTTCTTC.

V and J are TRBV10-3 and TRBJ2-3; D may be TRBD1 (6 bases). The CDR3 consists of 14 residues. Germline CDR1 reads ENHRY; CDR2 reads SYGVKD. V lost 6 bases to trimming and J lost 3 bases, with 13 bases between them. Written as DNA, the CDR3 is TGTGCCATCAGGGACAGCAAGGAAACAGATACGCAGTATTTT. Its protein is CAIRDSKETDTQYF.

This clonotype was seen a handful of times. Its ends do not fully match the called genes, so a read error is possible. V usage is TRBV7-4 and J usage is TRBJ2-1, with 11 bases that match TRBD2. The CDR3 length is 9 residues. Germline V gives CDR1 SGHVT, CDR2 SQSDAQ. The CDR3 DNA reads as TGTGCCAGACTGACTAGCGGGGAATTC. The encoded protein is CARLTSGEF.

This clonotype was seen more than once but under ten times. This chain connects TRBV11-1 to TRBJ2-2; D remains ambiguous. V was cut by 2 bases and J by 6 bases, with 7 bases left in between. CDR3 size: 13 residues. The germline gives CDR1 SGHAT, CDR2 FQDESV (reference sequence). CDR3 loop: CASSLFEAGELFF. The DNA of the CDR3 is TGTGCCAGCAGCTTATTCGAAGCCGGGGAGCTGTTTTTT.

This clonotype was recorded at least ten times. The rearrangement links TRBV7-2 to TRBJ2-2; 7 bases line up with TRBD1. The CDR3 totals 15 residues. Per the germline V gene, CDR1 is SGHTA and CDR2 is FQGNSA. J lost 4 bases, V lost 3 bases, and 5 bases had no gene match. CDR3 coding DNA: TGTGCCAGCAGCTTCCGGACAGGCGTCACCGGGGAGCTGTTTTTT. Amino acids: CASSFRTGVTGELFF.

This clonotype was detected a few times. The rearrangement links TRBV7-2 to TRBJ1-2; no firm D call. The CDR3 length is 14 residues. Per germline, CDR1 SGHTA and CDR2 FQGNSA. V was pared by 2 bases and J by 8 bases, with 15 bases between. CDR3 region: CASSLNRAQRGYTF. The CDR3, as DNA: TGTGCCAGCAGCTTAAATAGGGCCCAACGGGGCTACACCTTC.

The chain employs TRBV5-1 and TRBJ2-5; maybe TRBD2 (5 bases). Per the germline V gene, CDR1 is SGHRS and CDR2 is YFSETQ. Trimming cost V 1 base and J 2 bases, with 9 bases left between them. The CDR3 loop spans 14 amino acids. CDR3 region: CASSLQPGQETQYF. CDR3 DNA: TGCGCCAGCAGCTTGCAGCCGGGACAAGAGACCCAGTACTTC. The whole variable domain, remainder taken from reference TRBV5-1 and TRBJ2-5, is KAGVTQTPRYLIKTRGQQVTLSCSPISGHRSVSWYQQTPGQGLQFLFEYFSETQRNKGNFPGRFSGRQFSNSRSEMNVSTLELGDSALYLCASSLQPGQETQYFGPGTRLLVL.

The genes are TRBV25-1 and TRBJ1-1; 7 bases agree with TRBD1. V was clipped by 2 bases and J by 0 bases; unmatched bases: 6. CDR3 size: 16 residues. Germline loops: CDR1 MGHDK, CDR2 SYGVNS. The CDR3 nucleotides are TGTGCCAGCAGTGAAGACAGGGACCTGATGAACACTGAAGCTTTCTTT. It yields the protein CASSEDRDLMNTEAFF.

The chain combines TRBV11-3 with TRBJ2-5; D may be TRBD2 (5 bases). CDR1 is SGHNT, CDR2 YENEEA, per germline. Trimming took 8 bases from V and 1 from J, leaving 20 bases between them. The length of the CDR3 is 16 residues. CDR3 in amino acids: CASGPTRTRAQETQYF. CDR3 nucleotides: TGTGCCAGCGGGCCCACCAGAACGCGGGCCCAAGAGACCCAGTACTTC.

This clonotype was counted at least ten times. The J gene is TRBJ2-5, the V gene TRBV5-6; TRBD1 matches at 8 bases. Germline V gives CDR1 SGHDT, CDR2 YYEEEE. V lost 0 bases to trimming and J lost 5 bases; unmatched junction nucleotides: 3. This CDR3 has 14 amino acids. CDR3 amino acids: CASSLATGVETQYF. CDR3 coding DNA: TGTGCCAGCAGCTTGGCGACAGGGGTCGAGACCCAGTACTTC.

The chain combines TRBV27 with TRBJ2-7, with TRBD1 matching over 9 bases. V shed 4 bases and J 2 bases; nucleotides not matched to a gene: 6. The V gene's germline CDR1 is MNHEY and CDR2 SMNVEV (reference sequence). The CDR3 totals 15 residues. The CDR3 region is CASSYTGGAAYEQYV. The CDR3 DNA follows: TGTGCCAGCAGTTATACAGGGGGCGCCGCCTACGAGCAGTACGTC.

J is TRBJ2-1 and V is TRBV7-8, with 10 bases lining up with TRBD2. The V gene end was trimmed by 4 bases and the J gene end by 8 bases; junction bases not matched to a gene: 11. The CDR3 consists of 16 residues. CDR1 and CDR2 (germline): SGHVS, FQNEAQ. The CDR3 sequence is CASSSLSGGALYEQFF. CDR3 nucleotides: TGTGCCAGCAGCTCGTTGAGCGGGGGGGCATTGTATGAGCAGTTCTTC.

Only a few counts were recorded for this clonotype. The chain recombines TRBV24-1 with TRBJ2-3; D may be TRBD1 (5 bases). Germline V gene lookup returns CDR1 KGHDR and CDR2 SFDVKD. V shed 4 bases and J shed 4 bases, with 14 bases lying between them. This CDR3 contains 15 residues. The CDR3 protein is CATSDVWQGADTQYF. The CDR3 nucleotides read TGTGCCACCAGTGACGTATGGCAGGGCGCAGATACGCAGTATTTT.

The J gene is TRBJ2-1, the V gene TRBV10-3; D is perhaps TRBD1 or TRBD2 (5 bases each). Germline V CDR1 and CDR2: ENHRY, SYGVKD. V lost 2 bases and J 2 bases, leaving 13 bases between the germline ends. The CDR3 is made up of 16 amino acids. CDR3 DNA: TGTGCCATCAGTGAGAGGCAGGGAGAAACCTACAATGAGCAGTTCTTC. This gives the protein CAISERQGETYNEQFF.